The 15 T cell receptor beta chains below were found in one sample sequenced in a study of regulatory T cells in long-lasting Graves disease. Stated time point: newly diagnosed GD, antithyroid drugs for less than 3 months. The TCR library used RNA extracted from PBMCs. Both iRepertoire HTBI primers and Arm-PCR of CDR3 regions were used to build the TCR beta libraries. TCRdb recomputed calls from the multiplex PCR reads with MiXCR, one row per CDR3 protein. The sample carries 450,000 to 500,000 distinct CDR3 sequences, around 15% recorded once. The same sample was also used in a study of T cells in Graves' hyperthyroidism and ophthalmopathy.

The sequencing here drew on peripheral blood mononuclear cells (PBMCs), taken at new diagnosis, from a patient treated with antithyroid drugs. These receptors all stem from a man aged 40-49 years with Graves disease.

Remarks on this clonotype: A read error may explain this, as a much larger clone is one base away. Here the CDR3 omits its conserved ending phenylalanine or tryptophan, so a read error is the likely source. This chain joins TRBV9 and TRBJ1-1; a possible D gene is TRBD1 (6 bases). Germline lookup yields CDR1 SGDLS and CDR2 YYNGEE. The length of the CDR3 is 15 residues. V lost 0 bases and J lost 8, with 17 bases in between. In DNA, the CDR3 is TGTGCCAGCAGCGTAGGAGGCAGACAGGAACAAGAAGCTTTCCTT. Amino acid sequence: CASSVGGRQEQEAFL.

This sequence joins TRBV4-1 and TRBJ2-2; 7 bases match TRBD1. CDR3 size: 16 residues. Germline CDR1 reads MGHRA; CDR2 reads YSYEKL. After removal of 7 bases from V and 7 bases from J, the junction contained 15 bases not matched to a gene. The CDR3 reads CASTFSLERGRGELFF. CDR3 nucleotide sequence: TGCGCCAGCACCTTCTCCCTTGAGAGGGGGCGCGGGGAGCTGTTTTTT.

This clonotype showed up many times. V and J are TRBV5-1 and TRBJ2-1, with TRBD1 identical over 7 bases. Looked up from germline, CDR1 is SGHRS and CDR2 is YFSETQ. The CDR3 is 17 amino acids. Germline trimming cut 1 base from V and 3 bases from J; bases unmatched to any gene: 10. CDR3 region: CASSLQSGQIFYNEQFF. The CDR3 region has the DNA TGCGCCAGCAGCTTGCAGTCGGGACAGATATTCTACAATGAGCAGTTCTTC.

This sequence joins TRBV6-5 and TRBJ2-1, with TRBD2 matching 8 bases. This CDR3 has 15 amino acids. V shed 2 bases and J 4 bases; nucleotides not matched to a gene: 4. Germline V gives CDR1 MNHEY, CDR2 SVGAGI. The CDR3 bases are TGTGCCAGCAGTTACACTAGCGGACCTTACAATGAGCAGTTCTTC. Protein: CASSYTSGPYNEQFF.

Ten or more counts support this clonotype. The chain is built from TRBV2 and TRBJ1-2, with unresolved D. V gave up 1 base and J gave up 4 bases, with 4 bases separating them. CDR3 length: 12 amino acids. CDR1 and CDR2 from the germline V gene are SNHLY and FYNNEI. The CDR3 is CASSEGVYGYTF. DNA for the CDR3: TGTGCCAGCAGTGAAGGAGTCTATGGCTACACCTTC.

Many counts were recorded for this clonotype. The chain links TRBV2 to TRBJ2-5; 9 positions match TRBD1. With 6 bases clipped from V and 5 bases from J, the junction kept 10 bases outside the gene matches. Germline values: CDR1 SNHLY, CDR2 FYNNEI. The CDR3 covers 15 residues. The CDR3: CASSPTGTGSETQYF. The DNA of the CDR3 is TGTGCCAGCAGCCCCACCGGGACAGGGTCCGAGACCCAGTACTTC.

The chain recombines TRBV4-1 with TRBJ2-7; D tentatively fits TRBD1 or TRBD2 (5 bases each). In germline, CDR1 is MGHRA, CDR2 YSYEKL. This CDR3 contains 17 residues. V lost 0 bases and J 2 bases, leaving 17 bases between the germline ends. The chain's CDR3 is CASSQDPTGTETYEQYF. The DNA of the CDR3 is TGCGCCAGCAGCCAAGACCCCACCGGGACGGAGACCTACGAGCAGTACTTC.

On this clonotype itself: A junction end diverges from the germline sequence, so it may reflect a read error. The CDR3 reads CATSRGGTAELFF. The CDR3 nucleotides are TGTGCGACGTCGCGGGGAGGAACCGCGGAGCTGTTTTTT. The rearrangement uses TRBV6-1 and TRBJ2-2; the D gene is possibly TRBD2 (6 bases). Germline V gene data show CDR1 as MNHNS and CDR2 as SASEGT. The CDR3 is 13 amino acids.

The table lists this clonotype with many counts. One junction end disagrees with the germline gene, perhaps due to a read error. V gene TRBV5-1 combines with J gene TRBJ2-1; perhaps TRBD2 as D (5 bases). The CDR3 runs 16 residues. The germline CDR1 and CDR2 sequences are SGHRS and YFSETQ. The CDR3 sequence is CASSTSGDSSYNEQFF. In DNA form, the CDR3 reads TGTGCCAGCAGCACCTCCGGGGATAGCTCCTACAATGAGCAGTTCTTC.

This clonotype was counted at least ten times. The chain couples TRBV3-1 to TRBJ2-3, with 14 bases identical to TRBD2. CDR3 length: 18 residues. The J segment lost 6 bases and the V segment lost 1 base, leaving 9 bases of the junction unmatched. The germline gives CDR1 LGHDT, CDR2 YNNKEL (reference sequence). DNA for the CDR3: TGTGCCAGCAGCCAAGCCCGACTAGCGGGAGGGGCGGCGGATACGCAGTATTTT. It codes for CASSQARLAGGAADTQYF.

The CDR3 here is CASSFGTFGIYNSPLHF. The CDR3 DNA is TGTGCCAGCAGTTTTGGAACTTTCGGGATATATAATTCACCCCTCCACTTT. J is TRBJ1-6 and V is TRBV28; D uncertain. V lost 3 bases, J lost 4 bases, and 16 bases lay in between. The CDR3 has 17 residues. Germline CDR1 MDHEN, CDR2 SYDVKM.

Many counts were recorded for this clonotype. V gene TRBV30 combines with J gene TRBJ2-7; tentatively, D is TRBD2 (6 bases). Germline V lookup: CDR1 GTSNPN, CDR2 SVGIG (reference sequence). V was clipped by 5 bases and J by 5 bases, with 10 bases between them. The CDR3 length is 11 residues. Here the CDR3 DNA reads TGTGCCTGGTCGTGGGGGGACGAGCAGTACTTC. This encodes CAWSWGDEQYF.

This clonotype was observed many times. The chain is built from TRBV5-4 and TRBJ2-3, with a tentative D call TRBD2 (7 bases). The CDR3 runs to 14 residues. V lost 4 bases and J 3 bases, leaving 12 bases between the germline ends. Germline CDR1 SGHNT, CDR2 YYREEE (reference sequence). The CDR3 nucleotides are TGTGCCAGCAGCCAACAGGGAGGGACAGATACGCAGTATTTT. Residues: CASSQQGGTDTQYF.

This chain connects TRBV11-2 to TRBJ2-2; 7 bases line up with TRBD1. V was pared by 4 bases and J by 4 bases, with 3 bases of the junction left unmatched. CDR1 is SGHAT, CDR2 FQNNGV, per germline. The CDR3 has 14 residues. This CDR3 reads CASSSTGPTGELFF. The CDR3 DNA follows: TGTGCCAGCAGCTCGACAGGGCCCACCGGGGAGCTGTTTTTT.

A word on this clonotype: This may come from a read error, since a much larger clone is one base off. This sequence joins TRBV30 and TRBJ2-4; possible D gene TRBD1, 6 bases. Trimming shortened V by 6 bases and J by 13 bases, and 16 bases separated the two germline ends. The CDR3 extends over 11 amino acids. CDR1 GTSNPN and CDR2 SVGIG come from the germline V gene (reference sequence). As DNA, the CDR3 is TGTGCCTGCCGGGACAACAATGAGCAGTACTTC. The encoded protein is CACRDNNEQYF.